Listed here is a single T cell receptor beta chain. The data derive from a study of blood T cells in healthy people across ages. Combining a sample-barcoded 5' primer with a J-beta primer mix, a second PCR ran for 7 to 11 cycles. Using its own MiXCR run on the 5' RACE reads, TCRdb lists one record per CDR3 protein. The sample includes some 1.7 million distinct CDR3 sequences, 25% to 30% seen only once; the top ten take 7.7%. CDR1 and CDR2 (germline): LGHNT, FRNRAP. The CDR3 consists of 14 residues. Trimming removed 5 bases from V and 1 base from J; junction bases left unmatched: 3. Sequenced: blood. This sequence joins TRBV12-5 and TRBJ2-5; TRBD2 agrees at 8 bases. The TCR was taken from a woman in her 30s in good health. The CDR3: CASGPRGGQETQYF. The CDR3, as DNA: TGTGCTAGTGGTCCCCGGGGGGGCCAAGAGACCCAGTACTTC.